These 32 T cell receptor beta chains were all obtained from the same sample, sequenced in a study of human T cells and chemical hapten exposure. TCRdb ran MiXCR on the RACE reads and lists one entry per CDR3 protein. Of tens of thousands of distinct CDR3 sequences detected, about 9.4% appear once; the ten largest clones hold 2% to 2.5%. Time point noted: patch test 2, 6 weeks after DPC sensitization. Treatment: therapeutic diphenylcyclopropenone sensitization with weekly scalp DPC. Sequences were derived from whole blood, sampled in connection with sensitization to the hapten diphenylcyclopropenone (DPC). Receptor source: a woman aged 25 to 39 with alopecia areata. Some clones in this sample may be carry-over from other donors' samples.

This clonotype was observed many times. The chain recombines TRBV29-1 with TRBJ2-7; tentative D call: TRBD1 (5 bases). The V end was cut by 4 bases, the J end by 3 bases, with 13 bases between. This CDR3 is 13 amino acids long. CDR1 is SQVTM and CDR2 is ANQGSEA in the germline V gene. In nucleotides, the CDR3 is TGCAGCGTTGGGGTAGGGGCAATCTACGAGCAGTACTTC. This codes for CSVGVGAIYEQYF.

At least ten counts were recorded for this clonotype. The J gene is TRBJ2-5, the V gene TRBV27, with TRBD2 identical over 7 bases. The junction had 9 bases not matched to a gene; V was cut back by 3 bases and J by 5 bases. Germline V lookup: CDR1 MNHEY, CDR2 SMNVEV (reference sequence). The CDR3 consists of 15 residues. In nucleotides, the CDR3 is TGTGCCAGCAGTTTTTACGGACTAGTAGGCGAGACCCAGTACTTC. Translating gives CASSFYGLVGETQYF.

The table lists this clonotype with many counts. The chain joins TRBV20-1 to TRBJ2-3; 12 bases fit TRBD2. Germline trimming cut 0 bases from V and 3 bases from J; bases unmatched to any gene: 4. CDR1 is DFQATT and CDR2 is SNEGSKA in the germline V gene (reference sequence). This CDR3 is built from 16 residues. The CDR3: CSARDSSGRVTDTQYF. The CDR3 nucleotides read TGCAGTGCTAGAGATTCTAGCGGGAGGGTTACAGATACGCAGTATTTT.

Ten or more counts support this clonotype. The V gene is TRBV11-2, the J gene TRBJ2-1; TRBD2 matches 11 bases. CDR1 and CDR2 (germline): SGHAT, FQNNGV. The junction had 7 bases not matched to a gene; V was cut back by 5 bases and J by 4 bases. The CDR3 loop spans 16 amino acids. The DNA for the CDR3 is TGTGCCAGCAGCCCCGCTAGCGGGGGGTCATACAATGAGCAGTTCTTC. Translated, it gives CASSPASGGSYNEQFF.

V and J are TRBV28 and TRBJ2-7, with D hard to call. The V and J ends lost 5 bases and 6 bases respectively, with 14 bases between them. This CDR3 has 13 amino acids. Germline V gene lookup returns CDR1 MDHEN and CDR2 SYDVKM. Here the CDR3 reads CASSQAGEREQYF. CDR3 DNA: TGTGCCAGCAGTCAAGCCGGCGAGCGCGAGCAGTACTTC.

This clonotype was observed a few times. The V and J genes are TRBV19 and TRBJ2-1, with D hard to call. The CDR3 is made up of 10 amino acids. V lost 5 bases, J lost 8 bases, and 4 bases lay in between. The germline gives CDR1 LNHDA, CDR2 SQIVND (reference sequence). The CDR3, as DNA: TGTGCCAGTAGTTCCCATGAGCAGTTCTTC. The encoded protein is CASSSHEQFF.

The table lists this clonotype with many counts. CDR3: CASRRGTGRNSPLHF. The CDR3 region has the DNA TGTGCCAGCAGGCGAGGGACAGGTCGTAATTCACCCCTCCACTTT. The V gene is TRBV12-3 or TRBV12-4, the J gene TRBJ1-6; 8 bases fit TRBD1. Trimming took 6 bases from V and 6 from J; bases not matched to a gene: 7. The CDR3 contains 15 residues.

This clonotype was picked up many times. The chain has TRBV3-1 and TRBJ2-2; D is unresolved. Germline lookup yields CDR1 LGHDT and CDR2 YNNKEL (reference sequence). Trimming took 0 bases from V and 9 from J, leaving 5 bases between them. This CDR3 spans 12 amino acids. This chain's CDR3 is CASSQEGRELFF. The CDR3 bases are TGTGCCAGCAGCCAAGAAGGCCGGGAGCTGTTTTTT.

This chain links TRBV11-2 with TRBJ2-2; the D gene is possibly TRBD1 (6 bases). This CDR3 contains 16 residues. Germline V CDR1 and CDR2: SGHAT, FQNNGV. V was cut by 2 bases and J by 4 bases, with 14 bases left in between. In nucleotides, the CDR3 is TGTGCCAGCAGCTTACCGGGACACATTTCCACCGGGGAGCTGTTTTTT. Its protein product is CASSLPGHISTGELFF.

This clonotype was counted at least ten times. The V gene is TRBV3-1, the J gene TRBJ1-5, with 8 bases fitting TRBD1. The junction had 2 bases not matched to a gene; V was cut back by 1 base and J by 6 bases. This CDR3 comprises 14 residues. Germline lookup yields CDR1 LGHDT and CDR2 YNNKEL (reference sequence). The CDR3 nucleotides read TGTGCCAGCAGCCAAGGGACAGGGCGTCAGCCCCAGCATTTT. Translated: CASSQGTGRQPQHF.

This clonotype appeared many times. The gene calls are TRBV6-2 or TRBV6-3 and TRBJ2-1; 8 bases map to TRBD2. Germline lookup yields CDR1 MNHEY and CDR2 SVGEGT. This CDR3 is 15 amino acids long. The V gene end was trimmed by 8 bases and the J gene end by 1 base; junction bases not matched to a gene: 7. The CDR3, as DNA: TGTGCCAGCGGGTTTAGCGGGATGTCCTACAATGAGCAGTTCTTC. Translating gives CASGFSGMSYNEQFF.

This clonotype was seen only a few times. The gene calls are TRBV4-3 and TRBJ1-5; unclear D gene. Trimming stripped 0 bases from V and 6 bases from J, with 6 bases between. Germline CDR1 LGHNA, CDR2 YSLEER. The CDR3 has 13 residues. The CDR3 spells CASSQDEGQPQHF. The CDR3, as DNA: TGCGCCAGCAGCCAAGATGAGGGTCAGCCCCAGCATTTT.

This clonotype was observed a handful of times. The V and J genes are TRBV6-2 or TRBV6-3 and TRBJ2-2, with D perhaps TRBD2 (6 bases). V gave up 5 bases and J gave up 1 base, with 11 bases separating them. Germline CDR1 and CDR2: MNHEY and SVGEGT. The CDR3 runs to 15 residues. The CDR3 region is CASSVSGENTGELFF. The DNA of the CDR3 is TGTGCCAGCAGTGTTAGCGGAGAGAACACCGGGGAGCTGTTTTTT.

This chain joins TRBV20-1 and TRBJ2-7; D is ambiguous. Germline values: CDR1 DFQATT, CDR2 SNEGSKA (reference sequence). V shed 3 bases and J shed 2 bases, with 8 bases lying between them. This CDR3 is built from 12 residues. CDR3 sequence reads: CSARATAYEQYF. DNA for the CDR3: TGCAGTGCTAGGGCCACGGCCTACGAGCAGTACTTC.

This clonotype was found many times. CDR3 sequence (DNA): TGTGCCAGCAGCTTAGAGGGACAGGTCCGTCAGCCCCAGCATTTT. This sequence encodes CASSLEGQVRQPQHF. The chain joins TRBV7-8 to TRBJ1-5, with 8 nucleotides matching TRBD1. The junction had 5 bases not matched to a gene; V was cut back by 1 base and J by 6 bases. Germline CDR1 and CDR2: SGHVS and FQNEAQ. This CDR3 contains 15 residues.

This clonotype has only a few counts. This rearrangement joins TRBV28 to TRBJ2-6; 11 nucleotides agree with TRBD2. This CDR3 has 17 amino acids. J was trimmed by 2 bases and V by 4 bases; bases with no gene match: 4. Germline loops: CDR1 MDHEN, CDR2 SYDVKM. The CDR3 loop is CASSSSSGRPGANVLTF. CDR3 coding DNA: TGTGCCAGCAGTTCGTCTAGCGGGAGGCCTGGGGCCAACGTCCTGACTTTC.

V usage is TRBV20-1 and J usage is TRBJ2-1; the D is unclear. V lost 0 bases and J lost 4, with 7 bases in between. CDR1 is DFQATT, CDR2 SNEGSKA, per germline (reference sequence). CDR3 length: 13 amino acids. The CDR3 region is CSARDGTYNEQFF. DNA for the CDR3: TGCAGTGCTAGAGATGGCACGTACAATGAGCAGTTCTTC.

This clonotype was recorded many times. This chain links TRBV2 with TRBJ1-1, with a possible D match to TRBD1 (5 bases). CDR1 is SNHLY and CDR2 is FYNNEI in the germline V gene. CDR3 length: 14 amino acids. Trimming removed 5 bases at V and 8 bases at J, with 18 bases between. The CDR3 sequence is CASSSGALLTEAFF. CDR3 in DNA: TGTGCCAGCAGTAGCGGGGCGCTACTGACCGAAGCTTTCTTT.

This clonotype showed up many times. The chain recombines TRBV18 with TRBJ1-1; TRBD1 aligns across 12 bases. With V trimmed by 2 bases and J by 11 bases, 12 bases remained unmatched. CDR3 size: 16 residues. Per the germline V gene, CDR1 is KGHSH and CDR2 is LQKENI. CDR3 sequence (DNA): TGTGCCAGCTCACCAACTACCGGGACAGGGGGCTTGGGGGCTTTCTTT. It encodes CASSPTTGTGGLGAFF.

In this sample, this clonotype turned up a few times. The rearrangement joins TRBV20-1 to TRBJ2-1; D call uncertain. In germline, CDR1 is DFQATT, CDR2 SNEGSKA (reference sequence). This CDR3 region has 12 residues. V was trimmed by 2 bases and J by 6 bases, leaving 8 bases between them. As DNA, the CDR3 is TGCAGTGCTAGACGGACGGGCAATGAGCAGTTCTTC. The encoded protein is CSARRTGNEQFF.

The rearrangement joins TRBV9 to TRBJ2-4; 7 bases align to TRBD1. Germline CDR1 reads SGDLS; CDR2 reads YYNGEE. V lost 0 bases and J lost 6; bases outside the gene matches: 3. This CDR3 region has 14 residues. CDR3 bases: TGTGCCAGCAGCGTAGACCACAGGGGAAACATTCAGTACTTC. As protein: CASSVDHRGNIQYF.

This clonotype came up a few times. The chain employs TRBV3-1 and TRBJ2-5, with 8 bases matching TRBD2. Germline values: CDR1 LGHDT, CDR2 YNNKEL (reference sequence). Trimming took 2 bases from V and 1 from J; bases not matched to a gene: 3. This CDR3 is 15 amino acids long. Here the CDR3 reads CASSQYTSGQETQYF. The CDR3 bases are TGTGCCAGCAGCCAATATACTAGCGGCCAAGAGACCCAGTACTTC.

This clonotype was recorded at least ten times. One end of the junction fails to match germline, which may point to a read error. The V and J genes are TRBV6-1 and TRBJ2-1; 13 bases are a match to TRBD2. The CDR3 totals 15 residues. Germline CDR1 is MNHNS and CDR2 is SASEGT. The CDR3 loop reads CASSLWTSGSGRMVF. In DNA form, the CDR3 reads TGTGCCAGCAGTCTTTGGACTAGCGGGAGCGGAAGAATGGTCTTC.

This rearrangement joins TRBV5-1 to TRBJ1-1, with D possibly being TRBD1 (6 bases). There are 15 residues in the CDR3. V dropped 3 bases and J dropped 4 bases, with 16 bases sitting between them. Per the germline V gene, CDR1 is SGHRS and CDR2 is YFSETQ. CDR3 DNA: TGCGCCAGCAGCTCCCTGGCAGGGGTGATCACTGAAGCTTTCTTT. This codes for CASSSLAGVITEAFF. The full variable domain, its missing parts supplied by reference TRBV5-1 and TRBJ1-1, is KAGVTQTPRYLIKTRGQQVTLSCSPISGHRSVSWYQQTPGQGLQFLFEYFSETQRNKGNFPGRFSGRQFSNSRSEMNVSTLELGDSALYLCASSSLAGVITEAFFGQGTRLTVV.

This clonotype was seen a few times. This rearrangement joins TRBV12-3 or TRBV12-4 to TRBJ2-1; 11 bases match TRBD1. This CDR3 has 14 residues. V trimming: 5 bases; J trimming: 6 bases; junction bases outside the gene matches: 3. DNA for the CDR3: TGTGCCAGCAGTCGGGACAGGGGGGGCAATGAGCAGTTCTTC. It encodes CASSRDRGGNEQFF.

This clonotype was observed many times. The chain combines TRBV27 with TRBJ1-2, with D perhaps matching TRBD1 (6 bases). Germline V CDR1 and CDR2: MNHEY, SMNVEV (reference sequence). V lost 3 bases and J 8 bases, leaving 19 bases between the germline ends. CDR3 size: 15 residues. CDR3 sequence reads: CASSFLSGGAGGYTF. For the CDR3, the DNA is TGTGCCAGCAGTTTTCTTTCCGGGGGCGCGGGAGGCTACACCTTC.

At least ten counts were recorded for this clonotype. The V and J genes are TRBV12-3 or TRBV12-4 and TRBJ1-1; weak D call: TRBD1 (5 bases). V was cut by 2 bases and J by 3 bases, with 7 bases left in between. CDR3 length equals 13 residues. The CDR3 reads CASSLMGDTEAFF. CDR3 sequence (DNA): TGTGCCAGCAGTTTAATGGGGGACACTGAAGCTTTCTTT.

This clonotype was seen many times. The genes are TRBV6-1 and TRBJ1-4, with D possibly TRBD1 on 6 matching bases. Trimming took off 10 bases at V and 2 bases at J, with 23 bases between the two ends. The CDR3 is made up of 17 amino acids. Per the germline V gene, CDR1 is MNHNS and CDR2 is SASEGT. The CDR3, as DNA: TGTGCCATCCCACTGATGCGAAGGGGGGCGACTAATGAAAAACTGTTTTTT. The encoded protein is CAIPLMRRGATNEKLFF.

This clonotype came up a few times. CDR3 coding DNA: TGTGCCAGCAGCTTGAGTGTGAGCGGGGATTCCTACAATGAGCAGTTCTTC. Encoded protein: CASSLSVSGDSYNEQFF. The chain has TRBV5-5 and TRBJ2-1; 7 bases line up with TRBD2. Looked up from germline, CDR1 is SGHKS and CDR2 is YYEKEE (reference sequence). The V gene end was trimmed by 1 base and the J gene end by 1 base; junction bases not matched to a gene: 8. The CDR3 has 17 amino acids.

In its sample, this clonotype was seen many times. V and J are TRBV15 and TRBJ2-2; 8 bases match TRBD2. V lost 0 bases to trimming and J lost 8 bases; unmatched junction nucleotides: 11. Germline loops: CDR1 LNHNV, CDR2 YYDKDF (reference sequence). The CDR3 length is 17 residues. The CDR3 reads CATSRDGRTSSLGELFF. As DNA, the CDR3 is TGTGCCACCAGCAGAGATGGGAGGACTAGCTCATTAGGGGAGCTGTTTTTT.

This clonotype was seen only a few times. CDR3 region: CASSQLASYTGTRVRGNQPQHF. For the CDR3, the DNA is TGCGCCAGCAGTCAACTGGCCTCATATACCGGGACAAGGGTTAGGGGCAATCAGCCCCAGCATTTT. The chain uses TRBV23-1 and TRBJ1-5, with D perhaps TRBD1 (6 bases). TRBV23-1 is placed among ORFs of uncertain function. The CDR3 consists of 22 residues. Trimming pared 2 bases from V and 2 bases from J, leaving 31 bases between.

The table lists this clonotype with many counts. The J gene is TRBJ2-7, the V gene TRBV6-5, with D hard to call. Germline CDR1 MNHEY, CDR2 SVGAGI. The V end lost 5 bases, the J end lost 4 bases, and 15 bases lay between the germline ends. The CDR3 loop spans 14 amino acids. The CDR3: CASSNLEFGYEQYF. In DNA, the CDR3 is TGTGCCAGCAGTAATCTAGAGTTCGGATACGAGCAGTACTTC.